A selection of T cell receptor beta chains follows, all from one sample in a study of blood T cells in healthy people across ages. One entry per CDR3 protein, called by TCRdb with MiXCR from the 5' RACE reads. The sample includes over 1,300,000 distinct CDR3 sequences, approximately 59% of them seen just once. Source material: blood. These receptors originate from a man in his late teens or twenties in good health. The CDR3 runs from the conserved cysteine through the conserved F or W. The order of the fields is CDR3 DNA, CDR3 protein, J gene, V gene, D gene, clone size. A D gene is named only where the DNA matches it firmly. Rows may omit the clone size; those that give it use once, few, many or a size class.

TGTGCCAGGGGCGTCGGAGAGACCCAGTACTTC CARGVGETQYF TRBJ2-5 TRBV2 NA few
TGTGCCATCGAAAGGGGTCAGGGGTACAATGAGCAGTTCTTC CAIERGQGYNEQFF TRBJ2-1 TRBV10-3 NA NA
TGCAGTGCTAGTATTGGCGGGGTTTACAATGAGCAGTTCTTC CSASIGGVYNEQFF TRBJ2-1 TRBV20-1 NA NA
TGTGCCAGCGGCTATGCGGGTCATTACAATGAGCAGTTCTTC CASGYAGHYNEQFF TRBJ2-1 TRBV7-6 NA NA
TGTGCCAGCAGCGCCCCTGGGGGGCGCGTACTCTATGGCTACACCTTC CASSAPGGRVLYGYTF TRBJ1-2 TRBV12-3/TRBV12-4 NA few
TGCAGTTCCCCAGGGGACGGGGGGGATTCACCCCTCCACTTT CSSPGDGGDSPLHF TRBJ1-6 TRBV20-1 NA many
TGCAGTGCTAGAGATTTCAGGGTCCCGTACGAGCAGTACTTC CSARDFRVPYEQYF TRBJ2-7 TRBV20-1 NA once
TGTGCCAGCCACCCCGGGTTTAGTGAGCAGTTCTTC CASHPGFSEQFF TRBJ2-1 TRBV7-9 NA NA
TGTGCCAGCAGCCTAGATCACAGGACTTTCTTT CASSLDHRTFF TRBJ1-1 TRBV5-6 NA few
TGTGCCAGCAGTTTAGGTATCGATGAGCAGTTCTTC CASSLGIDEQFF TRBJ2-1 TRBV5-5 NA once
TGTGCCAGCAGCTTACTCGGCGGGAAGATAGGGGCCAACGTCCTGACTTTC CASSLLGGKIGANVLTF TRBJ2-6 TRBV11-2 NA NA
TGTGCCATCAGTGAGTCAGGAAGCGGGATGGCCACAGATACGCAGTATTTT CAISESGSGMATDTQYF TRBJ2-3 TRBV10-3 TRBD2 NA
TGTGCCAGCAGCCAAGATGGACTAGTCACAGATACGCAGTATTTT CASSQDGLVTDTQYF TRBJ2-3 TRBV4-2 TRBD2 NA
TGTGCCAGCAGCCCCCGGACACGGGCCCTCACTACCGGGGAGCTGTTTTTT CASSPRTRALTTGELFF TRBJ2-2 TRBV3-1 NA NA
TGTGCCAGCAACCCAGGACAGCCCGAGCAGTACTTC CASNPGQPEQYF TRBJ2-7 TRBV28 NA once
TGCAGTGCTAGAAGGACTGAGGGAGCCGGGGAGCTGTTTTTT CSARRTEGAGELFF TRBJ2-2 TRBV20-1 NA NA
TGTGCCAGCAGTGAGACAGCGGACGGCTACACCTTC CASSETADGYTF TRBJ1-2 TRBV25-1 NA NA
TGTGCCAGCAGCTTAGCGCTGGGGGAAGGGGCCAACGTCCTGACTTTC CASSLALGEGANVLTF TRBJ2-6 TRBV7-2 NA NA
TGTGCCAGCAGTTCTGGGACCTTAAGGGGCAGGGCCGACATTCAGTACTTC CASSSGTLRGRADIQYF TRBJ2-4 TRBV6-5 NA NA
TGTGCCAGCACTAGCGGGAGGACAGTAGATGAGCAGTTCTTC CASTSGRTVDEQFF TRBJ2-1 TRBV6-2/TRBV6-3 TRBD2 few
TGTGCCAGCAGGGGCGGGGGGGCCATGAATGAGCAGTTCTTC CASRGGGAMNEQFF TRBJ2-1 TRBV3-1 TRBD2 NA
TGTGCCAGCGGAAGGAAGGGGTGCGAGCAGTACTTC CASGRKGCEQYF TRBJ2-7 TRBV2 NA NA
TGTGCCAGCAGCTTGTTCGGGGGCGACCGGGGCGAGCAGTACTTC CASSLFGGDRGEQYF TRBJ2-7 TRBV7-2 NA NA
TGTGCCAGCAGTGTCTCCCACCTGATCACTGAAGCTTTCTTT CASSVSHLITEAFF TRBJ1-1 TRBV27 NA NA
TGTGCCAGCACAAAAGGGGCAGAACAAGAGACCCAGTACTTC CASTKGAEQETQYF TRBJ2-5 TRBV6-2/TRBV6-3 NA NA
TGTGCCAGCAGTCCCGACAGGGGATACCCCAATGAGCAGTTCTTC CASSPDRGYPNEQFF TRBJ2-1 TRBV12-3/TRBV12-4 TRBD1 NA
TGTGCCAGCAGCCCCTTGCGGGGTCCAACCTACGAGCAGTACTTC CASSPLRGPTYEQYF TRBJ2-7 TRBV14 NA NA
TGCAGTGCACATCCTGGACAGGGGCGCTCCTACGAGCAGTACTTC CSAHPGQGRSYEQYF TRBJ2-7 TRBV20-1 TRBD1 NA
TGTGCCAGCAGTTCCCTAGCGGGGGGCGTACAAGAGACCCAGTACTTC CASSSLAGGVQETQYF TRBJ2-5 TRBV27 TRBD2 NA
TGTGCCAGCCGACTGGGACAGGGGGCGTCGAAGGCCAACGTCCTGACTTTC CASRLGQGASKANVLTF TRBJ2-6 TRBV2 TRBD1 few
TGCGCCAGCAGCTTGGCGGGGACGGATACTCAGCCCCAGCATTTT CASSLAGTDTQPQHF TRBJ1-5 TRBV5-1 NA NA
TGTGCCAGCAGGAGGGGCCCTAGACACTACGAGCAGTACTTC CASRRGPRHYEQYF TRBJ2-7 TRBV6-5 NA NA